Included here is one T cell receptor beta chain sequence, with context. Its antigen is currently unknown. A second PCR of roughly 7 to 11 cycles used a sample-barcoded 5' primer and a J-beta primer mix. TCRdb used MiXCR to reprocess the 5' RACE reads, holding one entry per CDR3 protein. The sample lists under 2 million distinct CDR3 sequences; approximately 32% were seen once. J gave up 10 bases and V 2 bases, and 11 bases lay outside the gene matches. From germline, CDR1 is DFQATT and CDR2 SNEGSKA (reference sequence). The CDR3 covers 15 residues. These data originate in a study of blood T cells in healthy people across ages. Study-level results: Comparison with aged donors showed that long-lived donors had more naive CD4+ cells and higher diversity.

The V call is TRBV20-1, the J call TRBJ2-3, with 11 positions matching TRBD2. The sample was blood. This receptor was obtained from a woman younger than 45 in good health. The CDR3 nucleotides read TGCAGTGCTAGACTCCTAGCGGGAGGCTTTTCACCGCAGTATTTT. Translation: CSARLLAGGFSPQYF.